This T cell receptor beta chain derives from a study of tumor-infiltrating lymphocytes in primary liver carcinoma. For the study at large: Tumors measured about 4 to 10 cm and were stage T1-T3 N0M0.

Germline lookup yields CDR1 SGHAT and CDR2 FQNNGV. The CDR3 contains 14 residues. A primer matching the constant region was used to make TCR beta cDNA from around 550 ng of total RNA. A slightly modified ARM-PCR protocol with three nested multiplex PCR rounds produced these TCR beta libraries. PCR rounds one and two used TRBV1-TRBV30 forward primers with a C-beta reverse primer for around 11 cycles each. TCRdb analysed the multiplex PCR reads with MiXCR anew, one entry per CDR3 protein. Of over 40,000 distinct CDR3 sequences in the sample, approximately 80% are singletons; the top ten hold approximately 24%. This clonotype was seen only once. The junction departs from germline at one end; a sequencing error may be responsible. The approximately 17-32 mg bulk tissue piece was not sorted before simultaneous RNA and DNA extraction.

This TCR was recovered from a man aged 35 to 55 with primary liver carcinoma and hepatitis B virus infection. The material sequenced was liver tumor tissue from sampling region 5. Sample subset: tumor region T5, tumor centre. The chain links TRBV11-2 to TRBJ1-5; no reliable D call. The CDR3 region is CASSSQDLNQLQHF. CDR3 nucleotide sequence: TGTGCCAGCAGCTCCCAGGACCTTAATCAGCTCCAGCATTTT.